The rows below give T cell receptor beta chains drawn from one sample of a study of T cells after yellow fever vaccination. TCRdb called the 5' RACE reads again in MiXCR, with one record for every CDR3 protein. The sample carries approximately 550,000 distinct CDR3 sequences, approximately 13% recorded once. This specimen was PBMCs, taken on the day of the yellow fever booster vaccination. The receptors originated from a man under 40 who received the YFV17D yellow fever vaccine. Each CDR3 is given without its conserved first and last residue. Each record gives: V gene, CDR3 protein.

>TRBV20-1
SATTRLAGSDEQY
>TRBV27
ASGQGLIEKLF
>TRBV28
ASSFWGVRTDTQY
>TRBV5-1
ASSSEPHEQY
>TRBV30
AWSMVRAGNSQF
>TRBV19
ASRAAREGANVLT
>TRBV11-2
ASSNKSRGGETQY
>TRBV2
ASRYRSSSYNSPLH
>TRBV20-1
CARALPGLVRETQY
>TRBV20-1
SGKRGGETQY
>TRBV5-1
ASSLERDEQY
>TRBV3-1
ASSQPGATDTQY
>TRBV5-4
ASSYGTFQETQY
>TRBV18
ASSPQALAGGYEQY
>TRBV19
ASSQNTGGYGYT
>TRBV7-2
ASSSGIQRYEQY
>TRBV7-2
ASRVPGLSNEQF
>TRBV7-9
ASSFGGRGTGELF
>TRBV7-2
ASSLSVYSPLH
>TRBV12-3/TRBV12-4
ASSPGTQPQH
>TRBV1
TSSQDRWAGPRETQY
>TRBV7-8
ASSQGSSTAGTQY
>TRBV11-2
ASSSRSGMAYEQY
>TRBV7-2
ASSPRRGNQPQH
>TRBV3-1
ASSPKGVRQETQY
>TRBV9
ASSVGQGRYEQY
>TRBV18
ASSPWMGLSGTNEKLF
>TRBV5-4
ASSLEAGVVTGELF
>TRBV5-1
ASSLAGRRDQPQH
>TRBV6-2/TRBV6-3
ASSSGVIPSKTQY
>TRBV10-1
ASSAGSLYEQY
>TRBV20-1
SASVVPGTDTQY
>TRBV15
ATSTLRLDLRRQY
>TRBV6-4
ATQAGGPSKNIQY
>TRBV9
ASRPGGTRGTGELF
>TRBV6-1
ASSAEASTDTQY
>TRBV5-1
ASSLGLGQPSYEQY
>TRBV19
ASSILGQEYYGYT
>TRBV14
ASSPPGLHITQY
>TRBV7-2
ASSSTQIGLARETQY
>TRBV2
ASIEGRVEQY
>TRBV30
AWSGGPYGYT
>TRBV20-1
SARSFVGPYNEQF
>TRBV4-3
ASSQDRWVTQY